This entry lists 3 T cell receptor beta chains sequenced from one sample in a study of PD-L1 blockade in urothelial cancer. TCRdb's copy holds only in-frame clones and misses some; the assay was immunoSEQ multiplex PCR. Found here are around 68,000 clones, 70% to 90% of them singletons; the top ten hold 1.6%. Time point indicated: pretreatment peripheral blood. Source: PBMCs, taken around atezolizumab (anti-PD-L1) treatment. These TCRs come from an older man with urothelial cancer.

The rearrangement uses TRBV11-2 and TRBJ2-1; D is possibly TRBD2 (5 bases). This CDR3 comprises 14 residues. Germline V gives CDR1 SGHAT, CDR2 FQNNGV. V gave up 2 bases and J gave up 7 bases, with 12 bases separating them. The CDR3 nucleotides read TGTGCCAGCAGCTTACGACTCCGAGGGAATGAGCAGTTCTTC. Amino acids: CASSLRLRGNEQFF.

The V gene is TRBV6-1, the J gene TRBJ1-5; D call uncertain. With 2 bases removed from V and 9 bases from J, the gap between germline ends came to 14 bases. The CDR3 is 14 residues long. Germline CDR1 reads MNHNS; CDR2 reads SASEGT. CDR3 residues: CASSEWGGRGPQHF. CDR3 nucleotides: TGTGCCAGCAGTGAATGGGGAGGACGTGGGCCCCAGCATTTT.

V is TRBV7-9 and J is TRBJ2-2, with D tentatively TRBD2 (5 bases). CDR3 length: 14 residues. Trimming took off 3 bases at V and 0 bases at J, with 5 bases between the two ends. The germline CDR1 and CDR2 sequences are SEHNR and FQNEAQ (reference sequence). The CDR3 loop reads CASSLGANTGELFF. The CDR3 DNA sequence: TGTGCCAGCAGCTTGGGAGCGAACACCGGGGAGCTGTTTTTT. Drawing the rest from reference TRBV7-9 and TRBJ2-2, the complete variable domain is DTGVSQNPRHKITKRGQNVTFRCDPISEHNRLYWYRQTLGQGPEFLTYFQNEAQLEKSRLLSDRFSAERPKGSFSTLEIQRTEQGDSAMYLCASSLGANTGELFFGEGSRLTVL.